This T cell receptor (beta chain) originates from a study of cytomegalovirus exposure and HLA in healthy donors. For the study at large: Within the Caucasian-associated ancestry cluster were roughly 81% of the roughly 400 genotyped donors.

The CDR3 sequence is 15 residues long. Trimming cost V 9 bases and J 2 bases, with 17 bases left between them. Germline V CDR1 and CDR2: MNHEY, SVGAGI. As regards this clone: The target antigen is unknown.

The PCR was carried out with 60 Vbeta primers and 13 Jbeta primers. Original handling: Counted up in a later analysis, unique TCR beta chains came to about 80 million, with around 10 million shared. Repertoires were generated with immunoSEQ multiplex PCR, while TCRdb's copy carries only in-frame clones and drops some. The V and J calls and clone size come from that table; D and trimming were worked out from the DNA. The sample lists roughly 180,000 clones; roughly three quarters were seen once. Study observations and caveats: Evidence from a later analysis indicated that most CMV-associated TCR beta chains looked HLA-restricted. In a later analysis, TCR beta V- and J-gene trimming was associated with a missense DCLRE1C variant.

The V call is TRBV6-5, the J call TRBJ2-1; TRBD1 might be the D (6 bases). The sequenced sample was PBMCs. This clonotype originated in a woman aged 25-40 years in good health and CMV-seropositive. CDR3 sequence reads: CARGLRDNPYNEQFF. CDR3 nucleotide sequence: TGTGCCAGGGGTTTGAGGGACAACCCCTACAATGAGCAGTTCTTC.